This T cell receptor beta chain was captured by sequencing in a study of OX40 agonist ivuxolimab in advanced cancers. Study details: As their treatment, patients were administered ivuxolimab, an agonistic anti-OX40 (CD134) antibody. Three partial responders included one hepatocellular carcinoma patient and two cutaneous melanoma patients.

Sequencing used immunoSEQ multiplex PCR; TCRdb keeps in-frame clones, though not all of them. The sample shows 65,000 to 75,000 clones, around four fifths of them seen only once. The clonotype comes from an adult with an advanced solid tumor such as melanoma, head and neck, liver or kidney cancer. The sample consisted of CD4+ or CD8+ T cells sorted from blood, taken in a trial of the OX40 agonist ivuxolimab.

CDR3 amino acids: CASSLSHLYEQYF. CDR3 bases: TGCGCCAGCAGCTTGAGCCACCTCTACGAGCAGTACTTC. This chain joins TRBV5-1 and TRBJ2-7; D is unresolved. In germline, CDR1 is SGHRS, CDR2 YFSETQ. Between the trimmed V and J ends, which lost 1 base and 3 bases, there was a span of 8 bases. The CDR3 extends over 13 amino acids.